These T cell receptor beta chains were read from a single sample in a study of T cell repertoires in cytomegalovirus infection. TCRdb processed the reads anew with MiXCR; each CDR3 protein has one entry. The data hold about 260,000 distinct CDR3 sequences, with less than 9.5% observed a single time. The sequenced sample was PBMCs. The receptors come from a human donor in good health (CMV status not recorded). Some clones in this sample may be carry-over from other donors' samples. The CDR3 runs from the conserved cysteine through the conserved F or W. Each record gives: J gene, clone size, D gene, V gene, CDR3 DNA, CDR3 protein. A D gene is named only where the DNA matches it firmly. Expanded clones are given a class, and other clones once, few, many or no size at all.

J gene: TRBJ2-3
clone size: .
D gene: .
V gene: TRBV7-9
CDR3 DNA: TGTGCCAGCAGCTCCGGTTTGATTTCTAGTCCAAGCACAGATACGCAGTATTTT
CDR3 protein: CASSSGLISSPSTDTQYF

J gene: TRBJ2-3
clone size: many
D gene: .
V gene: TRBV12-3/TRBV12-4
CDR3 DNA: TGTGCCAGCAGAGACTCCTCCCGCACAGATACGCAGTATTTT
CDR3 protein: CASRDSSRTDTQYF

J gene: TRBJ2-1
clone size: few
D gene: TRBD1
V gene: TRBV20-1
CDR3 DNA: TGCAGTGCCGGGACAGGGGCCGATGAGCAGTTCTTC
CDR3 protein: CSAGTGADEQFF

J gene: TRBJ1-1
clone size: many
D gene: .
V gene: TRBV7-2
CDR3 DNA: TGTGCCAGCAGCTTAGACAGGAGCGCTGAAGCTTTCTTT
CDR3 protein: CASSLDRSAEAFF

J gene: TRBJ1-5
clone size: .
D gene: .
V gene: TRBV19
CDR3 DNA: TGTGCCAGTAGGATTCAGGGTTACAGCAATCAGCCCCAGCATTTT
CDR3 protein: CASRIQGYSNQPQHF

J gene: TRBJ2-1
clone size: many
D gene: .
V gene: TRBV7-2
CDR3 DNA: TGTGCCAGCAGCTTAGCTGGTTGGGGCGGGGATGAGCAGTTCTTC
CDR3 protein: CASSLAGWGGDEQFF

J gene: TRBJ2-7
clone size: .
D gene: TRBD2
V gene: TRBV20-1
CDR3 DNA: TGCAGTGCTAGAGATAGCTCCGGGACTAGCGGGAGTCTCTACGAGCAGTACTTC
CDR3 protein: CSARDSSGTSGSLYEQYF

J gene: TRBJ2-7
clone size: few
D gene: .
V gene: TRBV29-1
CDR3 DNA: TGCAGCGTTGGGGGACCAATCGGGGGGCAAGGTTACGAGCAGTACTTC
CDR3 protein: CSVGGPIGGQGYEQYF

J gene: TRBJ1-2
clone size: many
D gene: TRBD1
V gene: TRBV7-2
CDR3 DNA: TGTGCCAGCAGCTCGACAGGGGGCGGTTCTGGCTACACCTTC
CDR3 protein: CASSSTGGGSGYTF

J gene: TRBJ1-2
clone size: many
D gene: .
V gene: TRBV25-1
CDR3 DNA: TGTGCCAGCAGTGAATCCCCGGACCCGAAGCGCGACGGCTACACCTTC
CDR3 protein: CASSESPDPKRDGYTF

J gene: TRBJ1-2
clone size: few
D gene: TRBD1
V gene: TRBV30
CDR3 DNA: TGTGCCGGTAAACGACTGGGACAGGGAAACTATGGCTACACCTTC
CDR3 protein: CAGKRLGQGNYGYTF

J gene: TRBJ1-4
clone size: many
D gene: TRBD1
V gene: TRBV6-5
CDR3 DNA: TGTGCCAGCAGTTTAAACGGACAGGGTCCGAGGAAAAAACTGTTTTTT
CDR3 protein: CASSLNGQGPRKKLFF

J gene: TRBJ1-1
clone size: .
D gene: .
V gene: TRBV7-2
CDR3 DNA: TGTGCCAGCAGCTCCCCGACGGGTTTATTCACTGAAGCTTTCTTT
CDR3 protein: CASSSPTGLFTEAFF

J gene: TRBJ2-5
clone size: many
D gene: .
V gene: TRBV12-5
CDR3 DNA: TGTGCTAGTGGTTCTGTCAGGGACGAGGAGACCCAGTACTTC
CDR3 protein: CASGSVRDEETQYF

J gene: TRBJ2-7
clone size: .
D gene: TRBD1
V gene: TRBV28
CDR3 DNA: TGTGCCAGCAGTTCGACGGACAGGGGGTCCAACGAGCAGTACTTC
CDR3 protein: CASSSTDRGSNEQYF

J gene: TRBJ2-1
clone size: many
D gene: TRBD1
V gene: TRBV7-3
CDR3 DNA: TGTGCCAGCAGCTTAAATGGGGTGGGACAGGGGAATTTGAATGAGCAGTTCTTC
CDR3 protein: CASSLNGVGQGNLNEQFF

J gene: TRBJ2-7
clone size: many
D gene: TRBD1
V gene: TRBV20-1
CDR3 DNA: TGCAGTGCTAGAGGAAACCTGGGACAGGGGGTCCACTACGAGCAGTACTTC
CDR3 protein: CSARGNLGQGVHYEQYF

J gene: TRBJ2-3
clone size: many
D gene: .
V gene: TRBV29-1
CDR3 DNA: TGCAGCGTTGAAGGCTCACTAGCAGATACGCAGTATTTT
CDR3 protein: CSVEGSLADTQYF

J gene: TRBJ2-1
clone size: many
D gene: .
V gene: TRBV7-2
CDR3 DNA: TGTGCCAGCAGCTTAGTTAGCGGACATGGGGATGAGCAGTTCTTC
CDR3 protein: CASSLVSGHGDEQFF

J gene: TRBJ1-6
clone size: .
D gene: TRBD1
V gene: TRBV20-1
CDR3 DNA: TGCAGTGCTAGAGGGGCGGACAGGGTCGGGCTGAGCTCCTATAATTCACCCCTCCACTTT
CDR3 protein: CSARGADRVGLSSYNSPLHF

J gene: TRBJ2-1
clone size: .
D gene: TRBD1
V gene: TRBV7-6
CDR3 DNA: TGTGCCAGCAGCTTAGGGACAGGGGGGAATGAGCAGTTCTTC
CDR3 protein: CASSLGTGGNEQFF

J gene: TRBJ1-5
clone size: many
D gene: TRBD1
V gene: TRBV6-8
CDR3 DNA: TGTGCCAGCAGTTACTCCAGGGGGCTAAGGCAGCCCCAGCATTTT
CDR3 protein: CASSYSRGLRQPQHF

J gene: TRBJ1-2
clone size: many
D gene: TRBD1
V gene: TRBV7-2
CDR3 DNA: TGTGCCAGCAGCTCCCCGACAGGGGGCGCTGGGGGCTACACCTTC
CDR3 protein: CASSSPTGGAGGYTF

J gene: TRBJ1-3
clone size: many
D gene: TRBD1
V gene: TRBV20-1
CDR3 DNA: TGCAGTGCTAGAGGGGACAGGGCAGGAAACACCATATATTTT
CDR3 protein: CSARGDRAGNTIYF

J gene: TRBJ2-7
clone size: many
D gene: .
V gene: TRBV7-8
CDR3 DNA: TGTGCCAGCAGCTTAGTGGGCCGGGGAAGAACAGAGCAGTACTTC
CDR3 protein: CASSLVGRGRTEQYF

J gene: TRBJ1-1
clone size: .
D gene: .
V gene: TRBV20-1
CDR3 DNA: TGCAGTGCTACACCAAAGGGAAGGCCTGAAGCTTTCTTT
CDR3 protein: CSATPKGRPEAFF

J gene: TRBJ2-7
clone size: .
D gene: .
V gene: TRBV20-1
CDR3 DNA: TGCAGTGTTAGGGTGGCAGCGTTTAACGCAAACTACGAGCAGTACTTC
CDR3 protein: CSVRVAAFNANYEQYF

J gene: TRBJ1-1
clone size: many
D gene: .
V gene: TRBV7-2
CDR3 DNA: TGTGCCAGCAGCTTGACGGCAAACACTGAAGCTTTCTTT
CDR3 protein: CASSLTANTEAFF

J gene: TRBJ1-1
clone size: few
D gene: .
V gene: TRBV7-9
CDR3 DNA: TGTGCCAGCAGCTTAGGTGCGGGGATAGGGTGGAACACTGAAGCTTTCTTT
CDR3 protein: CASSLGAGIGWNTEAFF

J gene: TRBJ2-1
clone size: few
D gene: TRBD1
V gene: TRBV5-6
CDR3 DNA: TGTGCCAGCAGGGCCGGGACAGGGCGTTTGGATGAGCAGTTCTTC
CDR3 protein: CASRAGTGRLDEQFF

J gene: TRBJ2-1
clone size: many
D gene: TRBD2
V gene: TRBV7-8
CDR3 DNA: TGTGCCAGCAGCTTTACTAGCGGGGGCTACAATGAGCAGTTCTTC
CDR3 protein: CASSFTSGGYNEQFF

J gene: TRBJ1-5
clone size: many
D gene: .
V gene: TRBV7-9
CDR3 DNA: TGTGCCAGCAGCTTAGACGTGAGTCAGCGGTTCGGGCAGCCCCAGCATTTT
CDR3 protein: CASSLDVSQRFGQPQHF